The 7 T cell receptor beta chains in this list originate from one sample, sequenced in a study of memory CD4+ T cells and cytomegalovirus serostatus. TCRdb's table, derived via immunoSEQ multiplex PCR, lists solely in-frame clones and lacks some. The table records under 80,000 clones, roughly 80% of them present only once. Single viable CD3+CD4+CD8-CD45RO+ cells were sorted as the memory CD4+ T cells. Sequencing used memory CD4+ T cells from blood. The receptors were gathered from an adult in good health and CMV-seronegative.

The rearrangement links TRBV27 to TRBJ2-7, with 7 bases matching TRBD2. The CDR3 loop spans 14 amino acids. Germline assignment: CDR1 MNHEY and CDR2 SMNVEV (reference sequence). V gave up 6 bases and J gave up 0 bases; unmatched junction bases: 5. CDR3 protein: CASSRRTSSYEQYF. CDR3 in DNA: TGTGCCAGCAGCCGACGGACTAGCTCCTACGAGCAGTACTTC.

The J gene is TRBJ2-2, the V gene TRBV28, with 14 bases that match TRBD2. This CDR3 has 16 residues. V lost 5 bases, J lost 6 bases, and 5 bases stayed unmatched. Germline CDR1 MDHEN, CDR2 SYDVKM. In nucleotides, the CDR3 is TGTGCCAGCAGTCGCCGACTAGCGGGAGGGTCCGGGGAGCTGTTTTTT. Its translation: CASSRRLAGGSGELFF.

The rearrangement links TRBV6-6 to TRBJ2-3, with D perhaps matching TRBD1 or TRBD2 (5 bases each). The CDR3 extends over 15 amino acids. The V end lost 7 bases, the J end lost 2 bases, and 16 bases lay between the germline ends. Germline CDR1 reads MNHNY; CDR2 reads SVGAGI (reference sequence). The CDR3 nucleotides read TGTGCCAGCACGGACTCCTGGGGGACCACAGATACGCAGTATTTT. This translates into CASTDSWGTTDTQYF.

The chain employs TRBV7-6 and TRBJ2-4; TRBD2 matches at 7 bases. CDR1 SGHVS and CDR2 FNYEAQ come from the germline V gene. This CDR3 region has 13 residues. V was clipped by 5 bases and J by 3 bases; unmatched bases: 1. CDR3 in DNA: TGTGCCAGCAGCGGGGGGGACAAAAACATTCAGTACTTC. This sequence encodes CASSGGDKNIQYF.

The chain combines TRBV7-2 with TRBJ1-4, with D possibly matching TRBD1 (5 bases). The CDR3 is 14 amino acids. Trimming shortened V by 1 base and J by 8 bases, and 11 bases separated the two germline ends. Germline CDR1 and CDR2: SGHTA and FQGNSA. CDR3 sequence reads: CASSLGRAREKLFF. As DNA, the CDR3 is TGTGCCAGCAGCTTAGGCAGGGCTAGGGAAAAACTGTTTTTT. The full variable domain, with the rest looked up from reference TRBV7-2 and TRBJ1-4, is GAGVSQSPSNKVTEKGKDVELRCDPISGHTALYWYRQSLGQGLEFLIYFQGNSAPDKSGLPSDRFSAERTGGSVSTLTIQRTQQEDSAVYLCASSLGRAREKLFFGSGTQLSVL.

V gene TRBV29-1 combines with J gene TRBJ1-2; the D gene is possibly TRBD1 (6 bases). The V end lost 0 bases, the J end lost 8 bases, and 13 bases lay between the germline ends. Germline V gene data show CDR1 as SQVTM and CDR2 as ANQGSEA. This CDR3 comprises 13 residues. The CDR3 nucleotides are TGCAGCGTTGAAGAGGACAGAGGGCGCGGCTACACCTTC. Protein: CSVEEDRGRGYTF.

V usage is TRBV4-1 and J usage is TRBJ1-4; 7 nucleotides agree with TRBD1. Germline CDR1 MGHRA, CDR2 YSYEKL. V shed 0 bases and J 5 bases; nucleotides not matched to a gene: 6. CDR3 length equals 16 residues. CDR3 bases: TGCGCCAGCAGCCAAGATCGGGACAGCCTGAATGAAAAACTGTTTTTT. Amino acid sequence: CASSQDRDSLNEKLFF.